This is a list of T cell receptor beta chains from one sample in a study of T cell responses to AZD1222 COVID-19 vaccine. Sequencing used immunoSEQ multiplex PCR; TCRdb keeps in-frame clones, though not all of them. The sample holds under 100,000 clones, over 75% seen once. Sequenced material: peripheral blood, taken on day 0 of AZD1222 vaccination. The receptors stem from an adult in good health. Each CDR3 is given with its conserved first and last residue. The D gene is left open where the match is weak.

CASSIGRPSGNTIYF | NA | TRBJ1-3 | TRBV19
CASSLQQGETQYF | TRBD1 | TRBJ2-5 | TRBV11-3
CAWSVPGGDTDTQYF | NA | TRBJ2-3 | TRBV30
CASSEAPQGGNYGYTF | NA | TRBJ1-2 | TRBV6-1
CASRSRASTDTQYF | NA | TRBJ2-3 | TRBV19
CASTASQGRGGYTF | NA | TRBJ1-2 | TRBV7-9
CASSREGRQPQHF | NA | TRBJ1-5 | TRBV3-1/TRBV3-2
CASSLPGAVGGNEQFF | NA | TRBJ2-1 | TRBV27
CASSPTGEVQETQYF | TRBD1 | TRBJ2-5 | TRBV3-1/TRBV3-2
CASSSRGQGNYGYTF | NA | TRBJ1-2 | TRBV21-1
CATSTLGTGANVLTF | NA | TRBJ2-6 | TRBV15
CASSLVSGLGTEAFF | NA | TRBJ1-1 | TRBV28
CSASDPGQRDYGYTF | TRBD1 | TRBJ1-2 | TRBV20-1
CASSPGGFGVLETQYF | NA | TRBJ2-5 | TRBV5-4
CASSLGGGYTGELFF | NA | TRBJ2-2 | TRBV5-6
CASSVGQGTYEQYF | TRBD1 | TRBJ2-7 | TRBV2
CAISESDNYGYTF | NA | TRBJ1-2 | TRBV10-3
CASSVGQGAQEKLFF | TRBD1 | TRBJ1-4 | TRBV9
CASSSITHRQGRYGYTF | TRBD1 | TRBJ1-2 | TRBV7-8
CASRVDRAVNYGYTF | TRBD1 | TRBJ1-2 | TRBV2
CASSISLQGQNNYGYTF | NA | TRBJ1-2 | TRBV19
CASSLDRVGGYTF | NA | TRBJ1-2 | TRBV5-4
CASSPGWDTEAFF | NA | TRBJ1-1 | TRBV5-1
CASSLEIWLINEKLFF | NA | TRBJ1-4 | TRBV5-1
CASSVGSGNTQYF | NA | TRBJ2-3 | TRBV9
CASSQAVRGLYNEQFF | NA | TRBJ2-1 | TRBV4-2